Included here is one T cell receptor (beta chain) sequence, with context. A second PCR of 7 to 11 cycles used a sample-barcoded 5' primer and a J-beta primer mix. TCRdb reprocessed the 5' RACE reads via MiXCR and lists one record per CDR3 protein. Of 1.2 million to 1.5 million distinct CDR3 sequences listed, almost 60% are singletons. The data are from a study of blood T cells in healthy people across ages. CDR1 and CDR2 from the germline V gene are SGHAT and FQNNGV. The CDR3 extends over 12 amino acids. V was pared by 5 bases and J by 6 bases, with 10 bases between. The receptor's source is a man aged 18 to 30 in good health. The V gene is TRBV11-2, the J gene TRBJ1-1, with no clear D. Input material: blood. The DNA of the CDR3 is TGTGCCAGCAGCCCCCGTACAGCTGAAGCTTTCTTT. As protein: CASSPRTAEAFF.